This T cell receptor beta chain appears in the sequencing data of a study of cytomegalovirus exposure and HLA in healthy donors. Study-level results: What TCR beta sequences reportedly achieved was accurate prediction of HLA-A and HLA-B alleles in most subjects.

Comment on this clone: Its antigen is unknown.

Germline V gene lookup returns CDR1 MDHEN and CDR2 SYDVKM. This CDR3 spans 16 amino acids. V shed 4 bases and J shed 4 bases, with 17 bases lying between them. This PCR relied on a set of 60 Vbeta primers and 13 Jbeta primers. Assay: immunoSEQ multiplex PCR; the TCRdb copy retains only in-frame clones and omits some. Among some 120,000 clones listed, about 72% were seen once. The clonotype was recovered from a man younger than 45 in good health and CMV-seropositive. This rearrangement joins TRBV28 to TRBJ1-3; D call uncertain. The source material was PBMCs. CDR3 coding DNA: TGTGCCAGCAGTTCCGGAGCCATCGAGGCGGGAAACACCATATATTTT. Translating gives CASSSGAIEAGNTIYF.